Listed here are 2 T cell receptor beta chains from one sample, sequenced in a study of post-analysis software for immune sequencing data. These receptors' targets are unknown. The study's findings and limits: TRBV5-6, TRBV5-1 and TRBV20-1 belonged to a set of roughly five TRBV segments that were more frequent in patients than controls.

Built from TCR beta cDNA, the libraries had unique molecular identifiers in them. Via MiXCR, TCRdb re-called the PCR reads, giving one row per CDR3 protein. The sample holds some 190,000 distinct CDR3 sequences, around 29% seen once. Specimen: blood. These receptor sequences come from a girl aged 2-17 years with multiple sclerosis.

This clonotype was detected a few times. This sequence joins TRBV29-1 and TRBJ1-5; tentatively, D is TRBD1 (5 bases). Germline V gives CDR1 SQVTM, CDR2 ANQGSEA. The CDR3 loop spans 12 amino acids. The V and J ends lost 3 bases and 9 bases respectively, with 12 bases between them. CDR3 nucleotides: TGCAGCGTTGAGGGGACTTGGGGGCCCCAGCATTTT. Translated: CSVEGTWGPQHF.

This clonotype was recorded at least ten times. The chain employs TRBV7-3 and TRBJ2-5; D uncertain. CDR1 is SGHTA, CDR2 FQGTGA, per germline. V shed 3 bases and J shed 1 base, with 6 bases lying between them. The CDR3 runs to 13 residues. The CDR3 sequence: CASSFSTQETQYF. DNA for the CDR3: TGTGCCAGCAGCTTTTCTACCCAAGAGACCCAGTACTTC.